The 29 T cell receptor beta chains below were found in one sample sequenced in a study of blood T cell repertoires in COVID-19. The repertoire was sequenced with immunoSEQ multiplex PCR; TCRdb's copy has only in-frame clones and lacks some. The data hold around 310,000 clones, with almost 90% observed a single time. Sequencing used peripheral blood. The receptors here all came from a middle-aged woman with COVID-19, enrolled during active disease.

This chain links TRBV15 with TRBJ1-2, with 9 positions matching TRBD1. The CDR3 runs to 14 residues. Germline loops: CDR1 LNHNV, CDR2 YYDKDF (reference sequence). V was pared by 5 bases and J by 7 bases, with 8 bases of the junction left unmatched. CDR3 protein: CATSGRDRDSGYTF. Here the CDR3 DNA reads TGTGCCACCAGCGGCCGGGACAGGGATAGTGGCTACACCTTC.

The chain carries TRBV5-1 and TRBJ1-5; no clear D. Trimming shortened V by 0 bases and J by 4 bases, and 8 bases separated the two germline ends. The V gene's germline CDR1 is SGHRS and CDR2 YFSETQ. The CDR3 totals 14 residues. For the CDR3, the DNA is TGCGCCAGCAGCTTGGGCCAAGCAAATCAGCCCCAGCATTTT. This encodes CASSLGQANQPQHF.

The rearrangement joins TRBV3-1 (or the pseudogene TRBV3-2) to TRBJ2-7, with 9 nucleotides matching TRBD1. The J segment lost 5 bases and the V segment lost 5 bases, leaving 7 bases of the junction unmatched. Germline values: CDR1 LGHDT, CDR2 YNNKEL (reference sequence). The CDR3 has 14 residues. The CDR3 spells CASSVPGQGDEQYF. The CDR3 nucleotides read TGTGCCAGCAGCGTACCGGGACAGGGCGACGAGCAGTACTTC.

Concerning this clone itself: The same CDR3 is also encoded by other DNA sequences in this sample. The genes are TRBV28 and TRBJ1-5; D is uncertain. The CDR3 contains 12 residues. In germline, CDR1 is MDHEN, CDR2 SYDVKM. V lost 4 bases and J lost 3, with 4 bases in between. This CDR3 reads CASSSYNQPQHF. CDR3 DNA sequence: TGTGCCAGCAGTTCTTACAATCAGCCCCAGCATTTT.

This clone was seen just once. The rearrangement uses TRBV19 and TRBJ2-3; 10 positions agree with TRBD2. Germline assignment: CDR1 LNHDA and CDR2 SQIVND (reference sequence). Trimming at V came to 5 bases and at J to 0 bases, leaving 8 bases not matched to a gene. CDR3 length equals 17 residues. CDR3 sequence (DNA): TGTGCCAGTAGTCCGAGACGGACTAGCGGTAGCACAGATACGCAGTATTTT. Protein product: CASSPRRTSGSTDTQYF.

V usage is TRBV18 and J usage is TRBJ2-3; 7 bases align to TRBD1. From germline, CDR1 is KGHSH and CDR2 LQKENI. Trimming at V came to 1 base and at J to 2 bases, leaving 24 bases not matched to a gene. There are 22 residues in the CDR3. The CDR3 spells CASSPLATPQPTGSLATDTQYF. DNA for the CDR3: TGTGCCAGCTCACCACTCGCCACACCCCAACCGACAGGGTCCCTTGCCACAGATACGCAGTATTTT.

CDR3 DNA sequence: TGTGCCAGCAGCCTGAGGACAGGGCTTTTCAACGAGCAGTACTTC. Encoded protein: CASSLRTGLFNEQYF. The chain recombines TRBV28 with TRBJ2-7; 8 nucleotides match TRBD1. J was trimmed by 5 bases and V by 6 bases; bases with no gene match: 12. Germline CDR1 MDHEN, CDR2 SYDVKM. The CDR3 runs 15 residues. Full variable domain (rest looked up from reference TRBV28 and TRBJ2-7): DVKVTQSSRYLVKRTGEKVFLECVQDMDHENMFWYRQDPGLGLRLIYFSYDVKMKEKGDIPEGYSVSREKKERFSLILESASTNQTSMYLCASSLRTGLFNEQYFGPGTRLTVT.

The chain employs TRBV18 and TRBJ1-5; D remains ambiguous. The CDR3 covers 16 residues. CDR1 is KGHSH, CDR2 LQKENI, per germline. V was shortened by 2 bases and J by 4 bases, with 15 bases between the two germline ends. The CDR3: CASSPIQSIPNQPQHF. CDR3 bases: TGTGCCAGCTCACCAATACAGAGCATACCGAATCAGCCCCAGCATTTT.

CDR3 coding DNA: TGTGCCAGCAGTCTCCCGACAGGGGGAGGCTACACCTTC. Amino acids: CASSLPTGGGYTF. The chain couples TRBV27 to TRBJ1-2; 9 nucleotides agree with TRBD1. The CDR3 is 13 residues long. V gave up 5 bases and J gave up 8 bases; unmatched junction bases: 6. Germline V gives CDR1 MNHEY, CDR2 SMNVEV (reference sequence).

This sequence joins TRBV10-3 and TRBJ1-2; a weak D match, TRBD1 (5 bases). Trimming took 5 bases from V and 1 from J, leaving 17 bases between them. The germline V gene has CDR1 ENHRY and CDR2 SYGVKD. The length of the CDR3 is 16 residues. DNA of the CDR3: TGTGCCATCAGTCGGGGCGGGGTTGGGCTTAACTATGGCTACACCTTC. Translated: CAISRGGVGLNYGYTF.

The CDR3 DNA follows: TGTGCCAGCAGCCCCCGAGCTAGACTCAATGAGCAGTTCTTC. Translation: CASSPRARLNEQFF. V and J are TRBV9 and TRBJ2-1; no definite D call. This CDR3 has 14 amino acids. Looked up from germline, CDR1 is SGDLS and CDR2 is YYNGEE. V dropped 4 bases and J dropped 6 bases, with 14 bases sitting between them.

The chain recombines TRBV5-1 with TRBJ2-1, with 7 bases identical to TRBD1. Germline V gene lookup returns CDR1 SGHRS and CDR2 YFSETQ. This CDR3 is built from 20 residues. With 2 bases clipped from V and 2 bases from J, the junction kept 19 bases outside the gene matches. CDR3 amino acids: CASSLWAQGFPGKTYNEQFF. The CDR3, as DNA: TGCGCCAGCAGCTTATGGGCACAGGGGTTCCCCGGGAAAACCTACAATGAGCAGTTCTTC.

The J gene is TRBJ2-1, the V gene TRBV5-1; TRBD1 might be the D (5 bases). V lost 4 bases and J 8 bases, leaving 16 bases between the germline ends. There are 14 residues in the CDR3. The germline CDR1 and CDR2 sequences are SGHRS and YFSETQ. CDR3 in DNA: TGCGCCAGCAGCACGTATCAGGGCATCCATGAGCAGTTCTTC. Its translation: CASSTYQGIHEQFF.

The chain has TRBV7-2 and TRBJ2-3; TRBD1 matches 8 bases. The CDR3 loop spans 16 amino acids. Unmatched junction bases numbered 10, after V lost 5 bases and J lost 3 bases. Germline lookup yields CDR1 SGHTA and CDR2 FQGNSA. The DNA for the CDR3 is TGTGCCAGCAGCACCACCGGAGGACAGGGAACAGATACGCAGTATTTT. Its translation: CASSTTGGQGTDTQYF.

The chain recombines TRBV2 with TRBJ2-5; D is possibly TRBD1 (5 bases). The CDR3 extends over 15 amino acids. Germline V gene sequence: CDR1 SNHLY, CDR2 FYNNEI. Trimming left V 3 bases short and J 0 bases short, with 11 bases between. This chain's CDR3 is CASSDRVTYQETQYF. CDR3 nucleotides: TGTGCCAGCAGTGACAGGGTCACGTACCAAGAGACCCAGTACTTC. Complete variable domain (other parts from reference TRBV2 and TRBJ2-5): EPEVTQTPSHQVTQMGQEVILRCVPISNHLYFYWYRQILGQKVEFLVSFYNNEISEKSEIFDDQFSVERPDGSNFTLKIRSTKLEDSAMYFCASSDRVTYQETQYFGPGTRLLVL.

The chain combines TRBV11-2 with TRBJ2-7; D unclear. The germline CDR1 and CDR2 sequences are SGHAT and FQNNGV. Trimming took off 6 bases at V and 6 bases at J, with 18 bases between the two ends. The length of the CDR3 is 14 residues. In DNA form, the CDR3 reads TGTGCCAGCAGTCCCGACCCCGGAGTGGGCGAGCAGTACTTC. It is translated as CASSPDPGVGEQYF. Supplemented by reference TRBV11-2 and TRBJ2-7, the full variable domain reads EAGVAQSPRYKIIEKRQSVAFWCNPISGHATLYWYQQILGQGPKLLIQFQNNGVVDDSQLPKDRFSAERLKGVDSTLKIQPAKLEDSAVYLCASSPDPGVGEQYFGPGTRLTVT.

The V call is TRBV4-2, the J call TRBJ1-1; D may be TRBD1 (5 bases). Trimming stripped 4 bases from V and 2 bases from J, with 11 bases between. The CDR3 loop spans 14 amino acids. The germline V gene has CDR1 LGHNA and CDR2 YNFKEQ. In DNA, the CDR3 is TGTGCCAGCAGCCGCATGACAGCTAACACTGAAGCTTTCTTT. It yields the protein CASSRMTANTEAFF.

The rearrangement uses TRBV12-5 and TRBJ2-1; 15 bases line up with TRBD2. This CDR3 comprises 15 residues. Unmatched junction bases numbered 3, after V lost 6 bases and J lost 6 bases. The germline V gene encodes CDR1 LGHNT and CDR2 FRNRAP. This chain's CDR3 is CASGKGLAGGNEQFF. The CDR3 DNA reads TGTGCTAGTGGAAAGGGACTAGCGGGAGGCAATGAGCAGTTCTTC.

The chain recombines TRBV5-4 with TRBJ1-1; no reliable D call. Trimming cost V 0 bases and J 0 bases, with 6 bases left between them. This CDR3 has 14 amino acids. In germline, CDR1 is SGHNT, CDR2 YYREEE (reference sequence). The CDR3 sequence: CASSLGQMNTEAFF. CDR3 sequence (DNA): TGTGCCAGCAGCTTGGGCCAGATGAACACTGAAGCTTTCTTT.

V gene TRBV19 combines with J gene TRBJ2-2; possible D gene TRBD1, 6 bases. V was clipped by 3 bases and J by 2 bases, with 7 bases between them. This CDR3 contains 14 residues. Germline-derived CDR1 and CDR2 are LNHDA and SQIVND (reference sequence). The CDR3 is CASSIGTNTGELFF. The DNA for the CDR3 is TGTGCCAGTAGTATCGGGACAAACACCGGGGAGCTGTTTTTT.

The V gene is TRBV13, the J gene TRBJ1-1, with D hard to call. The CDR3 extends over 17 amino acids. The V end was cut by 1 base, the J end by 0 bases, with 15 bases between. From germline, CDR1 is PRHDT and CDR2 FYEKMQ (reference sequence). DNA of the CDR3: TGTGCCAGCAGCTTAGCAGGTGCAGTACTCATGAACACTGAAGCTTTCTTT. As protein: CASSLAGAVLMNTEAFF.

The chain recombines TRBV24-1 with TRBJ2-3; possible D gene TRBD2, 5 bases. Trimming removed 4 bases at V and 6 bases at J, with 19 bases between. CDR1 and CDR2 from the germline V gene are KGHDR and SFDVKD. The CDR3 runs to 16 residues. The CDR3 loop reads CATSDTGKTAIDTQYF. The DNA of the CDR3 is TGTGCCACCAGTGACACGGGGAAGACCGCCATTGATACGCAGTATTTT.

The chain recombines TRBV7-2 with TRBJ2-4; TRBD2 aligns across 15 bases. V gave up 4 bases and J gave up 0 bases; unmatched junction bases: 7. The germline gives CDR1 SGHTA, CDR2 FQGNSA. This CDR3 has 19 amino acids. The CDR3 here is CASSSEGLAGGVAKNIQYF. CDR3 DNA sequence: TGTGCCAGCAGCTCGGAAGGACTAGCGGGAGGGGTAGCCAAAAACATTCAGTACTTC. Full variable domain (outside the CDR3, taken from reference TRBV7-2 and TRBJ2-4): GAGVSQSPSNKVTEKGKDVELRCDPISGHTALYWYRQSLGQGLEFLIYFQGNSAPDKSGLPSDRFSAERTGGSVSTLTIQRTQQEDSAVYLCASSSEGLAGGVAKNIQYFGAGTRLSVL.

The chain employs TRBV11-2 and TRBJ1-5; no clear D. V gave up 4 bases and J gave up 6 bases, with 10 bases separating them. The V gene's germline CDR1 is SGHAT and CDR2 FQNNGV. The CDR3 is made up of 13 amino acids. DNA of the CDR3: TGTGCCAGCAGCTCGGACTTTCGTCAGCCCCAGCATTTT. This translates into CASSSDFRQPQHF.

The gene calls are TRBV27 and TRBJ2-1; 7 bases are a match to TRBD1. The CDR3 runs 13 residues. Germline V gene data show CDR1 as MNHEY and CDR2 as SMNVEV (reference sequence). The ends lost 2 bases at V and 9 bases at J; junction bases unmatched: 4. CDR3 loop: CASSLGTVGEQFF. The CDR3 DNA follows: TGTGCCAGCAGTTTAGGGACAGTGGGTGAGCAGTTCTTC.

The chain joins TRBV5-1 to TRBJ1-2; 7 bases line up with TRBD1. Germline V gene data show CDR1 as SGHRS and CDR2 as YFSETQ. This CDR3 is 14 amino acids long. Unmatched junction bases numbered 9, after V lost 3 bases and J lost 7 bases. The DNA for the CDR3 is TGCGCCAGCAGCTCAGGACAGGCCGGGGGTGGCTACACCTTC. It encodes CASSSGQAGGGYTF.

The V gene is TRBV5-4, the J gene TRBJ2-1; 8 bases align to TRBD2. The germline gives CDR1 SGHNT, CDR2 YYREEE (reference sequence). This CDR3 region has 17 residues. Germline trimming cut 0 bases from V and 0 bases from J; bases unmatched to any gene: 5. The CDR3, as DNA: TGTGCCAGCAGCTTGGAGGCGGGAGGTCCCTCCTACAATGAGCAGTTCTTC. It translates to CASSLEAGGPSYNEQFF.

The J gene is TRBJ2-2, the V gene TRBV25-1, with a tentative D call TRBD1 (5 bases). The CDR3 totals 18 residues. Germline lookup yields CDR1 MGHDK and CDR2 SYGVNS. The V and J ends lost 4 bases and 4 bases respectively, with 22 bases between them. The DNA for the CDR3 is TGTGCCAGCAGTGCTTATCAGGGCCCCTCAACTGTCACCGGGGAGCTGTTTTTT. Encoded protein: CASSAYQGPSTVTGELFF.

The chain employs TRBV19 and TRBJ1-5; 10 bases map to TRBD1. V trimming: 7 bases; J trimming: 4 bases; junction bases outside the gene matches: 10. The CDR3 is 16 residues long. Germline V CDR1 and CDR2: LNHDA, SQIVND (reference sequence). The CDR3 DNA reads as TGTGCCAGTAACACAGGGAGGGACAGGGGAAATCAGCCCCAGCATTTT. Amino acids: CASNTGRDRGNQPQHF.